What follows is one TCR beta chain and its context. Its antigen is undetermined. The assay looked at approximately 10^5 TCR templates in each sample. Sequencing was performed with immunoSEQ multiplex PCR; in TCRdb, only in-frame clones are kept and a portion is missing. Seen here are approximately 75,000 clones, around 93% observed once, and the top ten hold 4.5% to 5%. This sample was included in a study of siplizumab effects on memory and regulatory T cells. Study-wide points: There were only a minor fraction of alloreactive clones that mapped to unstimulated subsets. Alloreactive CD4+ clones that could be mapped were on average approximately 69% Treg-derived with siplizumab, against 25% to 30% in controls.

Germline CDR1 SGHTA, CDR2 FQGNSA. Trimming cost V 6 bases and J 2 bases; bases outside gene matches: 7. CDR3 length: 15 amino acids. The origin of this receptor is a human donor in good health. The chain joins TRBV7-2 to TRBJ2-7, with TRBD2 matching over 10 bases. Sequenced sample: CD8+ T cells sorted from blood. The CDR3 protein is CASSGTSGMTYEQYF. Here the CDR3 DNA reads TGTGCCAGCAGTGGAACTAGCGGGATGACCTACGAGCAGTACTTC.